The clone carrying this T cell receptor beta chain was found a few times. Its target is not known. The sample comes from a study of cytomegalovirus exposure and HLA in healthy donors. The study's findings and limits: On later analysis, the bulk of CMV-associated TCR beta chains appeared to be HLA-restricted. A few of the chains that were CMV-associated were confirmed in vitro to be specific for CMV antigens.

V lost 6 bases and J lost 9, with 15 bases in between. The CDR3 spans 14 residues. Per germline, CDR1 MDHEN and CDR2 SYDVKM. 13 Jbeta primers and 60 Vbeta primers were used for the PCR. The table came from immunoSEQ multiplex PCR; TCRdb's copy has only in-frame clones and leaves some out. The data show around 160,000 clones, about four fifths seen once. The TCR sequence derives from a male donor in good health and CMV-seropositive. The rearrangement uses TRBV28 and TRBJ1-6; the D gene is possibly TRBD1 (6 bases). Input material: PBMCs. CDR3 in amino acids: CASRGAGDSSPLHF. CDR3 nucleotides: TGTGCCAGCAGGGGGGCTGGGGATAGTTCACCCCTCCACTTT.